This is a list of T cell receptor beta chains from one sample in a study of cytomegalovirus exposure and HLA in healthy donors. Produced via immunoSEQ multiplex PCR; TCRdb's table is partial and in-frame only. This table has 100,000 or so clones, around 88% appearing once. Sequencing was performed on PBMCs. The origin of the receptors is a woman between 25 and 40 years old in good health and CMV-seronegative. Each CDR3 is given with its conserved first and last residue. Each record gives: clone size, D gene, J gene, V gene, CDR3 protein, CDR3 DNA. The D gene is left open where the match is weak. Expanded clones get a size class; other rows say once, few or many, or leave the size out.

- TRBD1 TRBJ2-3 TRBV7-2 CASSGKGTGGTDTQYF TGTGCCAGCAGCGGCAAGGGGACAGGGGGCACAGATACGCAGTATTTT
- - TRBJ2-7 TRBV6-6 CASSEGLYPYEQYF TGTGCCAGCAGCGAGGGTCTCTACCCCTACGAGCAGTACTTC
- - TRBJ2-5 TRBV5-4 CASSSKQGTQETQYF TGTGCCAGCAGCTCAAAACAGGGTACCCAAGAGACCCAGTACTTC
- TRBD1 TRBJ2-7 TRBV6-6 CASSYYLGGPYEQYF TGTGCCAGCAGTTACTACTTAGGGGGCCCCTACGAGCAGTACTTC
- TRBD2 TRBJ2-7 TRBV5-1 CASSSPGGRYEQYF TGCGCCAGCAGCTCCCCCGGCGGGAGGTACGAGCAGTACTTC
- - TRBJ1-4 TRBV25-1 CASSELNLGGLSEKLFF TGTGCCAGCAGTGAACTCAACCTGGGGGGGTTAAGTGAAAAACTGTTTTTT
- - TRBJ2-1 TRBV7-7 CASSLLVGATNEQFF TGTGCCAGCAGCTTACTCGTGGGGGCCACCAATGAGCAGTTCTTC
- - TRBJ2-1 TRBV6-5 CASSPGGVEQFF TGTGCCAGCAGCCCGGGCGGGGTTGAGCAGTTCTTC
- TRBD2 TRBJ2-1 TRBV7-7 CASRYLAAGSSRNEQFF TGTGCCAGCAGATACCTAGCGGCGGGCTCCAGCCGCAATGAGCAGTTCTTC
few - TRBJ2-6 TRBV2 CASSLQNVLTF TGTGCCAGCAGCCTCCAGAACGTCCTGACTTTC
- - TRBJ1-2 TRBV6-1 CASSEGTLAVRGYTF TGTGCCAGCAGTGAAGGGACTTTGGCAGTACGTGGCTACACCTTC
- TRBD1 TRBJ1-1 TRBV6-6 CASHTPGGESPEAFF TGTGCCAGCCATACCCCAGGGGGCGAGTCGCCTGAAGCTTTCTTT
- TRBD1 TRBJ2-7 TRBV28 CASSTGQGTPQYF TGTGCCAGCAGTACCGGACAGGGCACCCCGCAGTACTTC
- - TRBJ2-5 TRBV11-2 CASSLVQGQETQYF TGTGCCAGCAGCTTAGTCCAGGGACAAGAGACCCAGTACTTC
- - TRBJ1-4 TRBV18 CASSPGPFPGEKLFF TGTGCCAGCTCACCAGGCCCGTTCCCAGGTGAAAAACTGTTTTTT
- - TRBJ2-3 TRBV10-2 CASSGANLGTDTQYF TGCGCCAGCAGCGGTGCAAACTTGGGCACAGATACGCAGTATTTT
- - TRBJ1-4 TRBV27 CASSPSRGGVREKLFF TGTGCCAGCAGTCCGTCCCGCGGGGGAGTAAGGGAAAAACTGTTTTTT
- TRBD2 TRBJ2-7 TRBV7-2 CASSPGAGGVGEQYF TGTGCCAGCAGCCCCGGGGCGGGGGGAGTTGGCGAGCAGTACTTC
- - TRBJ1-3 TRBV27 CASSLPQTGNTIYF TGTGCCAGCAGTTTACCCCAGACAGGAAACACCATATATTTT
- TRBD1 TRBJ1-5 TRBV7-9 CASSKTGAQGQPQHF TGTGCCAGCAGCAAGACAGGGGCACAAGGCCAGCCCCAGCATTTT
once - TRBJ2-1 TRBV21-1 CASSPTRGLYNEQFF TGTGCCAGCAGCCCGACAAGGGGGCTTTACAATGAGCAGTTCTTC
- - TRBJ1-5 TRBV10-1 CASSGGSSNQPQHF TGCGCCAGCAGTGGCGGGTCCAGCAATCAGCCCCAGCATTTT
- - TRBJ2-2 TRBV2 CASTPPAGAGTGELFF TGTGCCAGCACCCCCCCGGCGGGGGCCGGCACCGGGGAGCTGTTTTTT
- TRBD1 TRBJ1-2 TRBV29-1 CSSLFWGDRPANYGYTF TGCAGCTCACTATTTTGGGGGGACAGGCCGGCTAACTATGGCTACACCTTC
- TRBD2 TRBJ2-5 TRBV5-1 CASSSALASGSETQYF TGCGCCAGCAGCTCAGCGTTGGCTAGCGGCTCGGAGACCCAGTACTTC
- TRBD2 TRBJ2-7 TRBV18 CASSRGAGIQYYEQYF TGTGCCAGCTCACGCGGAGCGGGGATCCAATACTACGAGCAGTACTTC
- TRBD1 TRBJ1-5 TRBV7-9 CASSRDRVPEAQHF TGTGCCAGCAGCCGGGACAGGGTACCGGAGGCCCAGCATTTT